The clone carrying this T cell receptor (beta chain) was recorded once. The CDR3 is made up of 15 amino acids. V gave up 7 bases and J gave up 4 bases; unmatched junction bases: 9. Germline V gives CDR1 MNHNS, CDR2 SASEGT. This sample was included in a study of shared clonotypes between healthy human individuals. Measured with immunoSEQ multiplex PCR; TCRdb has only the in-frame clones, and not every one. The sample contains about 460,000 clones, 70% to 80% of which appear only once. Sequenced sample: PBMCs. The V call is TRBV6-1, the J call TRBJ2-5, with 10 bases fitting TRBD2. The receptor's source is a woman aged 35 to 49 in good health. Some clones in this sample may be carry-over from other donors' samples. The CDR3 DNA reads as TGTGCCAGCACCCCGCTAGCGGGAGATCGAGAGACCCAGTACTTC. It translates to CASTPLAGDRETQYF.